A single TCR beta chain is shown here with its context. Its antigen is unknown. The sample originates from a study of T cell responses to AZD1222 COVID-19 vaccine. Findings of the study overall: White British donors predominated, females outnumbered males, and clonal diversity was possibly underestimated.

Only in-frame clones appear in the TCRdb table, and some are missing; sequencing was by immunoSEQ multiplex PCR. The table lists tens of thousands of clones, 85% to 90% of them singletons, with 5.7% in the top ten. Sequencing was performed on peripheral blood, taken on day 0 of AZD1222 vaccination. The source of this sequence is an adult in good health.

Here the CDR3 reads CASSNMGGVNTGELFF. The DNA of the CDR3 is TGTGCCAGCAGCAACATGGGTGGCGTGAACACCGGGGAGCTGTTTTTT. The rearrangement joins TRBV7-3 to TRBJ2-2; no reliable D call. The V gene lost 5 bases and the J gene lost 1 base, with 14 bases spanning the gap. The CDR3 length is 16 residues. CDR1 and CDR2 (germline): SGHTA, FQGTGA.